The clone carrying this T cell receptor beta chain has just a few counts. Its antigen is still unknown. A second roughly 7 to 11 cycle PCR used barcoded and J-beta primers. TCRdb re-analysed the 5' RACE reads in MiXCR, keeping a single row per CDR3 protein. The profile shows some 700,000 distinct CDR3 sequences, roughly 45% of them singletons. Germline CDR1 and CDR2: DFQATT and SNEGSKA (reference sequence). V gave up 1 base and J gave up 6 bases, with 3 bases separating them. The length of the CDR3 is 10 residues. This sample is drawn from a study of blood T cells in healthy people across ages. Study-level results: As age increased, TCR beta diversity per million T cells fell in a roughly linear fashion. CMV status of donors was unknown, possibly confounding expanded clonotype changes.

Each sample yielded at least 6 million isolated PBMCs. This sequence joins TRBV20-1 and TRBJ1-2; D is ambiguous. What was sequenced was blood. The clonotype comes from a woman in her fifties or sixties in good health. The CDR3 spells CSARGDGYTF. CDR3 bases: TGCAGTGCTAGAGGCGATGGCTACACCTTC.